This passage covers 26 T cell receptor beta chains from one sample sequenced in a study of blood T cell repertoires in COVID-19. Only in-frame clones appear in the TCRdb table, and some are missing; sequencing was by immunoSEQ multiplex PCR. The table records about 270,000 clones, 75% to 95% of them present only once. Sequencing was carried out using peripheral blood. The receptors stem from a person aged 18-30 years with COVID-19, enrolled during active disease.

The V and J genes are TRBV19 and TRBJ2-1; possibly TRBD2 for D (5 bases). V gave up 6 bases and J gave up 5 bases, with 14 bases separating them. CDR3 length: 14 amino acids. The V gene's germline CDR1 is LNHDA and CDR2 SQIVND (reference sequence). The CDR3 region has the DNA TGTGCCAGTAGACACCGGGGAGTCAACAATGAGCAGTTCTTC. This translates into CASRHRGVNNEQFF. Together with reference TRBV19 and TRBJ2-1, the CDR3 gives the full variable domain: DGGITQSPKYLFRKEGQNVTLSCEQNLNHDAMYWYRQDPGQGLRLIYYSQIVNDFQKGDIAEGYSVSREKKESFPLTVTSAQKNPTAFYLCASRHRGVNNEQFFGPGTRLTVL.

The chain uses TRBV10-3 and TRBJ1-6; TRBD1 is a possible D gene (6 bases). Per germline, CDR1 ENHRY and CDR2 SYGVKD. This CDR3 region has 13 residues. The germline V and J ends were trimmed by 3 bases and 8 bases, with 8 bases remaining between them. Here the CDR3 DNA reads TGTGCCATCAGTGAAGCAGGGGATTCACCCCTCCACTTT. It specifies CAISEAGDSPLHF.

The chain couples TRBV28 to TRBJ2-3; TRBD2 agrees at 7 bases. After removal of 0 bases from V and 2 bases from J, the junction contained 5 bases not matched to a gene. The CDR3 contains 16 residues. The germline gives CDR1 MDHEN, CDR2 SYDVKM. CDR3 bases: TGTGCCAGCAGTTTATGGGGAGGGATGGCCACAGATACGCAGTATTTT. It specifies CASSLWGGMATDTQYF.

The chain employs TRBV12-5 and TRBJ2-1; 7 bases match TRBD2. The CDR3 sequence is 13 residues long. The V gene's germline CDR1 is LGHNT and CDR2 FRNRAP. The junction had 4 bases not matched to a gene; V was cut back by 1 base and J by 10 bases. The CDR3 loop reads CASGLGLAREQFF. CDR3 nucleotide sequence: TGTGCTAGTGGTTTGGGACTAGCCAGGGAGCAGTTCTTC.

V usage is TRBV24-1 and J usage is TRBJ2-1; 7 nucleotides match TRBD1. This CDR3 comprises 14 residues. Per germline, CDR1 KGHDR and CDR2 SFDVKD. V gave up 4 bases and J gave up 9 bases; unmatched junction bases: 8. The CDR3 loop is CATSDLDRFSEQFF. In nucleotides, the CDR3 is TGTGCCACCAGTGACCTGGACAGGTTCAGTGAGCAGTTCTTC.

This clone has just a few counts. The rearrangement links TRBV19 to TRBJ2-1, with D possibly being TRBD2 (6 bases). Trimming cost V 3 bases and J 1 base, with 16 bases left between them. Germline lookup yields CDR1 LNHDA and CDR2 SQIVND (reference sequence). The CDR3 has 17 amino acids. The CDR3 DNA follows: TGTGCCAGTAGTATCCGTAGTAGCGGTATGTCCTACAATGAGCAGTTCTTC. Translation: CASSIRSSGMSYNEQFF.

The chain carries TRBV2 and TRBJ1-2; 8 bases match TRBD1. CDR1 and CDR2 (germline): SNHLY, FYNNEI. The length of the CDR3 is 14 residues. V trimming: 6 bases; J trimming: 4 bases; junction bases outside the gene matches: 7. This chain's CDR3 is CASRVAGQGYGYTF. The CDR3, as DNA: TGTGCCAGCAGAGTTGCCGGACAGGGCTATGGCTACACCTTC.

The chain employs TRBV9 and TRBJ2-1; a possible D gene is TRBD2 (6 bases). Per germline, CDR1 SGDLS and CDR2 YYNGEE. The CDR3 length is 16 residues. The V end was cut by 0 bases, the J end by 4 bases, with 14 bases between. CDR3: CASSVAIAGPYNEQFF. CDR3 DNA: TGTGCCAGCAGCGTAGCTATTGCGGGACCTTACAATGAGCAGTTCTTC.

The gene calls are TRBV19 and TRBJ2-2; D remains ambiguous. CDR1 is LNHDA and CDR2 is SQIVND in the germline V gene (reference sequence). This CDR3 contains 12 residues. V was shortened by 7 bases and J by 4 bases, with 7 bases between the two germline ends. CDR3 protein: CASTGITGELFF. The CDR3 nucleotides are TGTGCCAGTACAGGAATCACCGGGGAGCTGTTTTTT.

The chain couples TRBV6-2 or TRBV6-3 to TRBJ1-2, with D hard to call. The CDR3 spans 14 residues. Germline V gene sequence: CDR1 MNHEY, CDR2 SVGEGT. Trimming removed 2 bases at V and 8 bases at J, with 15 bases between. The CDR3 loop is CASSYGGGSFGYTF. Here the CDR3 DNA reads TGTGCCAGCAGTTACGGAGGAGGTAGTTTCGGCTACACCTTC.

The rearrangement links TRBV2 to TRBJ2-2; 7 bases align to TRBD1. CDR3 length: 14 residues. CDR1 and CDR2 from the germline V gene are SNHLY and FYNNEI. With 10 bases clipped from V and 2 bases from J, the junction kept 7 bases outside the gene matches. The CDR3 DNA sequence: TGTGCCACCGGGACAGCTATTAACACCGGGGAGCTGTTTTTT. This codes for CATGTAINTGELFF. Full variable domain (remainder filled in from reference TRBV2 and TRBJ2-2): EPEVTQTPSHQVTQMGQEVILRCVPISNHLYFYWYRQILGQKVEFLVSFYNNEISEKSEIFDDQFSVERPDGSNFTLKIRSTKLEDSAMYFCATGTAINTGELFFGEGSRLTVL.

The chain links TRBV5-5 to TRBJ1-5; 7 bases fit TRBD1. The V gene end was trimmed by 1 base and the J gene end by 4 bases; junction bases not matched to a gene: 5. The germline V gene has CDR1 SGHKS and CDR2 YYEKEE (reference sequence). The CDR3 spans 15 residues. The CDR3 DNA sequence: TGTGCCAGCAGCTTGCGGGACAGAGCTAATCAGCCCCAGCATTTT. This translates into CASSLRDRANQPQHF.

A word on this clone: Distinct nucleotide sequences in the sample also encode this CDR3. The V gene is TRBV12-3 or TRBV12-4, the J gene TRBJ1-1; D is unclear. This CDR3 comprises 13 residues. V shed 2 bases and J shed 1 base, with 5 bases lying between them. Here the CDR3 reads CASSLSGNTEAFF. As DNA, the CDR3 is TGTGCCAGCAGTTTATCAGGGAACACTGAAGCTTTCTTT.

The count of this clone is one. J is TRBJ1-3 and V is TRBV4-1; no definite D call. The germline V and J ends were trimmed by 6 bases and 4 bases, with 19 bases remaining between them. In germline, CDR1 is MGHRA, CDR2 YSYEKL. CDR3 length: 16 amino acids. CDR3 sequence (DNA): TGCGCCAGCAGACCCTACAGCTCGACGAGCGGAAACACCATATATTTT. Encoded protein: CASRPYSSTSGNTIYF.

CDR3 nucleotide sequence: TGCGCCAGCAGCCAAGAGGTGACAGGACCGGGTCTCGGTGAGCAGTTCTTC. Translating it yields CASSQEVTGPGLGEQFF. J is TRBJ2-1 and V is TRBV4-1, with D possibly matching TRBD1 (6 bases). The CDR3 length is 17 residues. Between the trimmed V and J ends, which lost 0 bases and 9 bases, there was a span of 21 bases. Germline-derived CDR1 and CDR2 are MGHRA and YSYEKL.

Of note for this clone: The identical CDR3 is also encoded by other nucleotide sequences in the sample. This chain joins TRBV6-5 and TRBJ2-2; TRBD1 might be the D (5 bases). Germline-derived CDR1 and CDR2 are MNHEY and SVGAGI. The V gene lost 2 bases and the J gene lost 2 bases, with 6 bases spanning the gap. The CDR3 contains 14 residues. This chain's CDR3 is CASSYDRNTGELFF. Written as DNA, the CDR3 is TGTGCCAGCAGTTACGACAGAAACACCGGGGAGCTGTTTTTT.

V gene TRBV6-6 combines with J gene TRBJ2-3; D is possibly TRBD2 (5 bases). The CDR3 runs 15 residues. Between the trimmed V and J ends, which lost 2 bases and 3 bases, there was a span of 12 bases. Germline CDR1 MNHNY, CDR2 SVGAGI (reference sequence). The CDR3 DNA reads as TGTGCCAGCAGTTACCGGGGAAAAGGGACAGATACGCAGTATTTT. Encoded protein: CASSYRGKGTDTQYF.

Only a few counts were recorded for this clone. This sequence joins TRBV6-4 and TRBJ2-2; 11 bases are a match to TRBD2. The germline V gene has CDR1 MRHNA and CDR2 SNTAGT. V shed 3 bases and J 4 bases; nucleotides not matched to a gene: 4. CDR3 length: 16 residues. The CDR3 sequence: CASSELAGAGTGELFF. The DNA for the CDR3 is TGTGCCAGCAGTGAACTAGCGGGAGCTGGCACCGGGGAGCTGTTTTTT.

This chain links TRBV24-1 with TRBJ1-5; D is uncertain. Looked up from germline, CDR1 is KGHDR and CDR2 is SFDVKD. CDR3 length: 14 amino acids. Trimming removed 6 bases from V and 0 bases from J, with 8 bases in between. CDR3 DNA: TGTGCCACCAGTCCCAGTGATAGCAATCAGCCCCAGCATTTT. It translates to CATSPSDSNQPQHF.

This clone was seen a few times. The chain links TRBV29-1 to TRBJ1-5; D uncertain. CDR1 is SQVTM and CDR2 is ANQGSEA in the germline V gene. Trimming removed 4 bases at V and 5 bases at J, with 9 bases between. The CDR3 covers 12 residues. The CDR3 protein is CSVVEGDQPQHF. The CDR3 DNA sequence: TGCAGCGTTGTTGAGGGAGATCAGCCCCAGCATTTT.

V usage is TRBV29-1 and J usage is TRBJ1-4; a weak D match, TRBD1 (5 bases). Germline V gives CDR1 SQVTM, CDR2 ANQGSEA. The CDR3 sequence is 16 residues long. V dropped 6 bases and J dropped 0 bases, with 17 bases sitting between them. The CDR3 DNA follows: TGCAGCGTGGAAACTAAGGGGATTTCAACTAATGAAAAACTGTTTTTT. This translates into CSVETKGISTNEKLFF.

The chain links TRBV30 to TRBJ1-6, with D possibly being TRBD1 (5 bases). Trimming cost V 4 bases and J 6 bases, with 10 bases left between them. The CDR3 is made up of 13 amino acids. CDR1 and CDR2 from the germline V gene are GTSNPN and SVGIG (reference sequence). The CDR3 loop is CAWNGQGNSPLHF. The CDR3 DNA is TGTGCCTGGAACGGCCAGGGTAATTCACCCCTCCACTTT.

The gene calls are TRBV6-1 and TRBJ1-4; TRBD1 matches 9 bases. Germline trimming cut 3 bases from V and 8 bases from J; bases unmatched to any gene: 4. The CDR3 is made up of 14 amino acids. Germline values: CDR1 MNHNS, CDR2 SASEGT. The CDR3 loop is CASSEGQGGEKLFF. Here the CDR3 DNA reads TGTGCCAGCAGTGAGGGACAGGGTGGCGAAAAACTGTTTTTT.

This sequence joins TRBV7-2 and TRBJ1-2; tentative D call: TRBD1 (6 bases). Looked up from germline, CDR1 is SGHTA and CDR2 is FQGNSA. Trimming cost V 3 bases and J 0 bases, with 17 bases left between them. CDR3 length: 17 amino acids. This CDR3 reads CASSLSGGPLANYGYTF. DNA for the CDR3: TGTGCCAGCAGCTTGTCGGGGGGCCCGTTAGCTAACTATGGCTACACCTTC.

J is TRBJ1-3 and V is TRBV5-4; TRBD1 agrees at 9 bases. From germline, CDR1 is SGHNT and CDR2 YYREEE (reference sequence). Trimming cost V 3 bases and J 6 bases; bases outside gene matches: 7. The CDR3 totals 15 residues. CDR3 in amino acids: CASSSPGQGLNTIYF. The CDR3 coding sequence is TGTGCCAGCAGCTCGCCGGGACAGGGATTAAACACCATATATTTT.

The chain links TRBV9 to TRBJ2-7; weak D call: TRBD2 (5 bases). Trimming removed 0 bases from V and 2 bases from J, with 9 bases in between. CDR1 SGDLS and CDR2 YYNGEE come from the germline V gene. The CDR3 is made up of 14 amino acids. The CDR3 sequence: CASSVAGTPYEQYF. DNA for the CDR3: TGTGCCAGCAGCGTAGCGGGAACGCCCTACGAGCAGTACTTC.